These 28 T cell receptor beta chains originate from one sample sequenced in a study of tissue T cells after allogeneic stem cell transplantation. The repertoire was sequenced with immunoSEQ multiplex PCR; TCRdb's copy has only in-frame clones and lacks some. The table lists roughly 9,500 clones, about half of them singletons, with about 7.1% in the top ten. Time point meaning: mouse harvest day 7 after allogeneic transplant. Each mouse received 10^7 T-cell-depleted marrow cells plus 10^6 splenic CD5+ T cells by tail vein. The sequencing input was gut tissue. The receptors stem from a female BALB/c mouse given C57BL/6 T cells with graft-versus-host disease after an allogeneic hematopoietic cell transplant.

With regard to this clone: The genes are named according to mouse. The CDR3 extends 1 residue past the end of the read, so its final part is completed from the germline J gene. V and J are TRBV26 and TRBJ2-4, with D possibly being TRBD1 (6 bases). From germline, CDR1 is KGHPV and CDR2 FQNQEV (reference sequence). Trimming pared 0 bases from V and 6 bases from J, leaving 13 bases between. The CDR3 is 15 amino acids. The CDR3 sequence is CASSLSGQRANTLYF. The covered CDR3 bases are TGTGCCAGCAGTCTGTCGGGACAAAGGGCGAACACCTTGTAC.

As to this clone: The gene names here belong to mouse. The observed sequence ends 1 residue before the CDR3 terminus, with the missing tail filled in from the germline J gene. V and J are TRBV26 and TRBJ2-3, with unresolved D. CDR1 is KGHPV and CDR2 is FQNQEV in the germline V gene (reference sequence). Trimming removed 1 base at V and 4 bases at J, with 9 bases between. The CDR3 is made up of 14 amino acids. The CDR3 DNA, read in part, is TGTGCCAGCAGTCTGTTGGACCGGCCAGAAACGCTGTAT. This codes for CASSLLDRPETLY. The entire CDR3 reads CASSLLDRPETLYF.

This clone was observed a handful of times. Genes and germline are mouse. Read data end 1 residue before the CDR3 end; the end is taken from the germline J gene. The chain employs TRBV3 and TRBJ2-7, with TRBD2 matching over 7 bases. Germline V gives CDR1 SNHLY, CDR2 FYNGKV (reference sequence). The CDR3 has 13 amino acids. The trim removed 2 bases at V and 6 bases at J, leaving 4 bases unmatched. The CDR3 sequence: CASSLLGEFEQYF. The part of the CDR3 DNA that was read is TGTGCCAGCAGCTTACTGGGGGAATTTGAACAGTAC.

Worth noting for this clone: The listed genes are named as in mouse. The read falls 1 residue short of the CDR3 end, and the missing part is taken from the germline J gene. This chain joins TRBV13-3 and TRBJ1-1; 9 positions match TRBD1. The germline V gene encodes CDR1 NNHDY and CDR2 SYVADS. The CDR3 extends over 14 amino acids. J lost 1 base, V lost 2 bases, and 0 bases had no gene match. The CDR3 protein is CASSEDRGNTEVFF. The CDR3 DNA, read in part, is TGTGCCAGCAGTGAGGACAGGGGGAACACAGAAGTCTTC.

This clone was detected a few times. Gene and germline names: mouse. The sample carries other DNA sequences with the same CDR3. CDR3 DNA, as far as it was read: TGTGCAAGCAGCTTAGGGGGGGGCTCCTATGAACAGTAC. It is translated as CASSLGGGSYEQY. In full, the CDR3 is CASSLGGGSYEQYF. The chain is built from TRBV16 and TRBJ2-7; 7 bases map to TRBD2. The CDR3 extends 1 residue past the end of the read, so its final part is completed from the germline J gene. V trimming: 1 base; J trimming: 0 bases; junction bases outside the gene matches: 0. The CDR3 is 14 residues long. Germline V lookup: CDR1 SGHSA, CDR2 FRNQAP.

This clone occurred a few times. All gene names here are mouse names. The covered CDR3 bases are TGCTCCAGCAGTCGGGACAATAACCAAGACACCCAGTAC. Translated, it gives CSSSRDNNQDTQY. The complete CDR3 reads CSSSRDNNQDTQYF. The chain has TRBV23 and TRBJ2-5; the DNA was not compared with TRBD1, the D call given in the table. The sequence runs out 1 residue before the end of the CDR3; the remainder is reconstructed from the germline J gene. The CDR3 runs 14 residues. Germline V lookup: CDR1 KGHTA, CDR2 FQNQQP.

Worth noting for this clone: Gene names denote mouse genes. Read data end 1 residue before the CDR3 end; the end is taken from the germline J gene. This chain uses TRBV13-3 with TRBJ2-4; D remains unclear. The CDR3 covers 13 residues. Between the trimmed V and J ends, which lost 3 bases and 0 bases, there was a span of 5 bases. Looked up from germline, CDR1 is NNHDY and CDR2 is SYVADS. The CDR3 sequence is CASSAGSQNTLYF. The DNA read from the CDR3 is TGTGCCAGCAGTGCTGGTAGTCAAAACACCTTGTAC.

For this clone: Mouse germline and gene names are used. Read coverage stops 1 residue before the CDR3 terminus; the germline J gene supplies the remainder. The J gene is TRBJ2-4, the V gene TRBV16, with TRBD1 matching over 9 bases. The junction had 0 bases not matched to a gene; V was cut back by 6 bases and J by 2 bases. CDR1 and CDR2 from the germline V gene are SGHSA and FRNQAP. The CDR3 totals 13 residues. The part of the CDR3 DNA that was read is TGTGCAAGCAGACAGGGGGCTCAAAACACCTTGTAC. It translates to CASRQGAQNTLY. The CDR3, in full, reads CASRQGAQNTLYF.

Only a few counts were recorded for this clone. The gene symbols are mouse symbols. The covered CDR3 bases are TGTGGTGCTCGGACTGGGGTGAGCTCCTATGAACAGTAC. It yields the protein CGARTGVSSYEQY. The whole CDR3 protein reads CGARTGVSSYEQYF. The chain joins TRBV20 to TRBJ2-7; 9 bases are a match to TRBD2. The missing CDR3 end, 1 residue past where the read stops, is filled in from the germline J gene. Germline V gene data show CDR1 as GFQATS and CDR2 as STVNSAI. J was trimmed by 0 bases and V by 5 bases; bases with no gene match: 5. The CDR3 extends over 14 amino acids. The full variable domain, its missing parts supplied by reference TRBV20 and TRBJ2-7, is GALVYQYPRRTICKSGTSMRMECQAVGFQATSVAWYRQSPQKTFELIALSTVNSAIKYEQNFTQEKFPISHPNLSFSSMTVLNAYLEDRGLYLCGARTGVSSYEQYFGPGTRLTVL.

Regarding this clone: The listed genes are named as in mouse. The read halts 1 residue ahead of the CDR3 end, with the missing end drawn from the germline J gene. The chain uses TRBV26 and TRBJ1-1; the D gene is possibly TRBD1 (5 bases). Trimming stripped 5 bases from V and 0 bases from J, with 10 bases between. The CDR3 consists of 14 residues. CDR1 is KGHPV, CDR2 FQNQEV, per germline (reference sequence). The CDR3 bases that were read are TGTGCCAGCAGTTGGACAAATGCAAACACAGAAGTCTTC. It yields the protein CASSWTNANTEVF. The whole CDR3 protein reads CASSWTNANTEVFF.

The table lists this clone with a few counts. Gene names denote mouse genes. The CDR3 is cut off 1 residue early in the read; its end comes from the germline J gene. The J gene is TRBJ2-7, the V gene TRBV5, with 8 bases matching TRBD2. J lost 0 bases, V lost 1 base, and 2 bases had no gene match. The CDR3 is 15 residues long. Germline V CDR1 and CDR2: LGHNA, YNLKQL (reference sequence). Here the CDR3 reads CASSQGLGTSYEQYF. CDR3 bases read: TGTGCCAGCAGCCAAGGACTGGGGACCTCCTATGAACAGTAC.

This clone was found a few times. Gene names denote mouse genes. The CDR3 end falls 1 residue outside the read, so it is completed with the germline J gene. This sequence joins TRBV26 and TRBJ2-2; TRBD1 is a possible D gene (5 bases). Between the trimmed V and J ends, which lost 3 bases and 1 base, there was a span of 12 bases. The V gene's germline CDR1 is KGHPV and CDR2 FQNQEV (reference sequence). The CDR3 is 16 residues long. The CDR3 sequence: CASSLRQGLNTGQLYF. The DNA read from the CDR3 is TGTGCCAGCAGTCTCCGCCAGGGCTTAAACACCGGGCAGCTCTAC.

Notes on this clone: The gene symbols are mouse symbols. Read coverage stops 1 residue before the CDR3 terminus; the germline J gene supplies the remainder. This chain connects TRBV26 to TRBJ1-3; D remains unclear. Germline CDR1 is KGHPV and CDR2 is FQNQEV (reference sequence). Trimming took 2 bases from V and 0 from J, leaving 5 bases between them. CDR3 length: 14 amino acids. CDR3 loop: CASSLRASGNTLYF. The part of the CDR3 DNA that was read is TGTGCCAGCAGTCTGAGGGCTTCTGGAAATACGCTCTAT.

This clone has a handful of counts. The listed genes are named as in mouse. The CDR3 region is CASGENWGIYEQYF. The DNA read from the CDR3 is TGTGCCAGCGGTGAAAACTGGGGGATCTATGAACAGTAC. The chain carries TRBV13-2 and TRBJ2-7, with 8 bases that match TRBD2. Sequencing ends 1 residue short of the CDR3 end; the germline J gene provides the rest. Germline V gives CDR1 NNHNN, CDR2 SYGAGS (reference sequence). V dropped 2 bases and J dropped 3; count of bases not matched to a gene: 4. There are 14 residues in the CDR3.

With regard to this clone: Here the gene names and germline are mouse. The read gets to within 1 residue of the CDR3 end, and the germline J gene fills in the rest. This chain uses TRBV3 with TRBJ1-3; D is undetermined. The CDR3 runs 15 residues. CDR1 is SNHLY and CDR2 is FYNGKV in the germline V gene (reference sequence). Trimming left V 2 bases short and J 0 bases short, with 8 bases between. CDR3 amino acids: CASSLYRNSGNTLYF. Partial CDR3 DNA: TGTGCCAGCAGCTTATACCGAAATTCTGGAAATACGCTCTAT.

This clone showed up just a few times. Genes and germline are mouse. Partial CDR3 DNA: TGTGCCAGCAGCTTAGGCCAGAAAAACACCTTGTAC. This sequence encodes CASSLGQKNTLY. In full, the CDR3 reads CASSLGQKNTLYF. The chain has TRBV3 and TRBJ2-4, with D hard to call. The read is 1 residue too short to cover the CDR3 end, so that end is filled in from the germline J gene. The CDR3 contains 13 residues. The germline V gene encodes CDR1 SNHLY and CDR2 FYNGKV (reference sequence). V was clipped by 1 base and J by 4 bases, with 6 bases between them.

Details on this clone: Mouse gene names and germline throughout. The read ends 1 residue shy of where the CDR3 ends; the end is completed using the germline J gene. This chain uses TRBV5 with TRBJ2-7, with 10 nucleotides matching TRBD2. Trimming cost V 4 bases and J 6 bases; bases outside gene matches: 3. The CDR3 has 13 amino acids. Per germline, CDR1 LGHNA and CDR2 YNLKQL (reference sequence). The CDR3 spells CASSPDWGVEQYF. The sequenced part of the CDR3 DNA is TGTGCCAGCAGCCCAGACTGGGGGGTTGAACAGTAC.

Remarks on this clone: Germline and genes: mouse. The sequenced CDR3 bases are TGTGCCAGCAGGGGGGCCTTTGCAAACACAGAAGTCTTC. Protein sequence: CASRGAFANTEVF. The entire CDR3 protein is CASRGAFANTEVFF. V gene TRBV15 combines with J gene TRBJ1-1, with D perhaps matching TRBD1 (6 bases). The CDR3 is cut off 1 residue early in the read; its end comes from the germline J gene. V dropped 6 bases and J dropped 0 bases, with 11 bases sitting between them. CDR1 and CDR2 (germline): SGHND, FRSKSL. The CDR3 is made up of 14 amino acids.

To note about this clone: Gene labels here are mouse ones. Read sequence stops 1 residue before the CDR3 end, and the germline J gene provides the missing end. The chain is built from TRBV26 and TRBJ1-2, with D uncertain. This CDR3 contains 15 residues. Trimming took 2 bases from V and 0 from J, leaving 10 bases between them. In germline, CDR1 is KGHPV, CDR2 FQNQEV (reference sequence). Partial CDR3 DNA: TGTGCCAGCAGTCTGGGAGGGCCCGCAAACTCCGACTACACC. Its protein is CASSLGGPANSDYT. The whole CDR3 is CASSLGGPANSDYTF.

A note on this clone: Germline and genes: mouse. The missing CDR3 end, 1 residue past where the read stops, is filled in from the germline J gene. This chain joins TRBV31 and TRBJ2-4, with D hard to call. CDR3 size: 13 residues. The V end lost 3 bases, the J end lost 0 bases, and 7 bases lay between the germline ends. The germline gives CDR1 GKSSPN, CDR2 SITVG. The DNA read from the CDR3 is TGTGCCTGGAGCTTGAATAGTCAAAACACCTTGTAC. Translated: CAWSLNSQNTLY. The whole CDR3 sequence reads CAWSLNSQNTLYF.

Points on this clone: Mouse germline and gene names are used. The sequenced fragment ends 1 residue before the CDR3 boundary, so the rest is inferred from the germline J gene. The J gene is TRBJ1-1, the V gene TRBV26, with D possibly TRBD1 on 5 matching bases. The CDR3 is 14 residues long. Germline lookup yields CDR1 KGHPV and CDR2 FQNQEV (reference sequence). Trimming left V 1 base short and J 0 bases short, with 6 bases between. Partial CDR3 DNA: TGTGCCAGCAGTCTGTGGACAACAAACACAGAAGTCTTC. Amino acids: CASSLWTTNTEVF. The CDR3, in full, reads CASSLWTTNTEVFF.

This clone has just a few counts. The listed genes are named as in mouse. The read comes to an end 1 residue before the CDR3 does, leaving the germline J gene to fill in the end. The gene calls are TRBV26 and TRBJ1-3, with a possible D match to TRBD1 (5 bases). Trimming took 5 bases from V and 0 from J, leaving 8 bases between them. This CDR3 comprises 14 residues. Per germline, CDR1 KGHPV and CDR2 FQNQEV (reference sequence). CDR3 in amino acids: CASSKGNSGNTLYF. Partial CDR3 DNA: TGTGCCAGCAGTAAGGGGAATTCTGGAAATACGCTCTAT. The variable domain in full, with the rest retrieved from reference TRBV26 and TRBJ1-3, is NSKVIQTPRYLVKGQGQKAKMRCIPEKGHPVVFWYQQNKNNEFKFLINFQNQEVLQQIDMTEKRFSAECPSNSPCSLEIQSSEAGDSALYLCASSKGNSGNTLYFGEGSRLIVV.

A remark on this clone: These gene names are mouse names. The sequence runs out 1 residue before the end of the CDR3; the remainder is reconstructed from the germline J gene. The chain is built from TRBV12-2 and TRBJ2-1; 9 bases agree with TRBD2. The trim removed 0 bases at V and 3 bases at J, leaving 2 bases unmatched. There are 15 residues in the CDR3. From germline, CDR1 is SGHLS and CDR2 HYDKME. CDR3 residues: CASSLSGGGYAEQFF. CDR3 bases read: TGTGCCAGCTCTCTCTCTGGGGGGGGCTATGCTGAGCAGTTC.

This clone has a handful of counts. Germline and genes here are mouse. The read halts 1 residue ahead of the CDR3 end, with the missing end drawn from the germline J gene. The chain links TRBV26 to TRBJ2-7; D uncertain. Trimming stripped 0 bases from V and 6 bases from J, with 3 bases between. CDR1 and CDR2 from the germline V gene are KGHPV and FQNQEV (reference sequence). CDR3 size: 11 residues. This CDR3 reads CASSLSSEQYF. The CDR3 bases that were read are TGTGCCAGCAGTCTGTCGTCTGAACAGTAC.

With respect to this clone: Germline and genes: mouse. The covered CDR3 bases are TGTGCAAGCAGCTCCACAGGGGTAGGTGAACAGTAC. Translation: CASSSTGVGEQY. The full CDR3 protein reads CASSSTGVGEQYF. The rearrangement joins TRBV16 to TRBJ2-7; 7 bases are a match to TRBD1. The CDR3 extends 1 residue past the end of the read, so its final part is completed from the germline J gene. CDR1 is SGHSA and CDR2 is FRNQAP in the germline V gene. V was clipped by 4 bases and J by 6 bases; unmatched bases: 6. The length of the CDR3 is 13 residues.

Note on this clone: Gene names denote mouse genes. The read falls 1 residue short of the CDR3 end, and the missing part is taken from the germline J gene. The chain employs TRBV3 and TRBJ2-1, with D possibly TRBD1 on 5 matching bases. This CDR3 spans 14 amino acids. The V gene's germline CDR1 is SNHLY and CDR2 FYNGKV (reference sequence). Trimming shortened V by 1 base and J by 7 bases, and 11 bases separated the two germline ends. CDR3 amino acids: CASSLVRAGAEQFF. The sequenced part of the CDR3 DNA is TGTGCCAGCAGCTTAGTCAGGGCGGGGGCTGAGCAGTTC.

On this clone: Germline and genes here are mouse. The CDR3 extends 1 residue past the end of the read, so its final part is completed from the germline J gene. The chain carries TRBV16 and TRBJ1-1; D not certain. Trimming stripped 0 bases from V and 1 base from J, with 0 bases between. The V gene's germline CDR1 is SGHSA and CDR2 FRNQAP. This CDR3 has 12 residues. The CDR3: CASSLENTEVFF. The sequenced CDR3 bases are TGTGCAAGCAGCTTAGAAAACACAGAAGTCTTC.

On this clone itself: Gene names and germline refer to mouse. CDR3 region: CASSPGQGSYAEQFF. CDR3 DNA, as far as it was read: TGTGCCAGCAGTCCGGGACAGGGGTCCTATGCTGAGCAGTTC. The chain carries TRBV13-1 and TRBJ2-1; 10 bases align to TRBD1. The read comes to an end 1 residue before the CDR3 does, leaving the germline J gene to fill in the end. The CDR3 totals 15 residues. Per the germline V gene, CDR1 is NSHNY and CDR2 is SYGAGN. V shed 4 bases, J shed 3 bases, and the junction held 4 bases outside the gene matches.